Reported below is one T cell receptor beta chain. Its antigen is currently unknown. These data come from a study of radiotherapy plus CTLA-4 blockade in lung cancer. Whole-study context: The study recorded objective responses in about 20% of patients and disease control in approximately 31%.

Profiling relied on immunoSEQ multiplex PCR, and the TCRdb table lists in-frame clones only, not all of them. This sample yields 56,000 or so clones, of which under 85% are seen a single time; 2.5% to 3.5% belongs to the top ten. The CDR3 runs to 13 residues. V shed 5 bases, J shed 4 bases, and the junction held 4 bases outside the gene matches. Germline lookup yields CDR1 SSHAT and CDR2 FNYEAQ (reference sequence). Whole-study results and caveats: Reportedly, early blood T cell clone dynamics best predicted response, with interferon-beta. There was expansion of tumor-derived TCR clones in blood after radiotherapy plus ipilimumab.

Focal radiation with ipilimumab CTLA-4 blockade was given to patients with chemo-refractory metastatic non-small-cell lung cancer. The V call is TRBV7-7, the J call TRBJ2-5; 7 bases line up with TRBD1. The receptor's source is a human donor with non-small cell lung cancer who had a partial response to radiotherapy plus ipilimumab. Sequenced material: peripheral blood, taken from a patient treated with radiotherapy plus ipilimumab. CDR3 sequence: CASSVYRGETQYF. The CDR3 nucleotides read TGTGCCAGCAGCGTATACAGGGGAGAGACCCAGTACTTC.